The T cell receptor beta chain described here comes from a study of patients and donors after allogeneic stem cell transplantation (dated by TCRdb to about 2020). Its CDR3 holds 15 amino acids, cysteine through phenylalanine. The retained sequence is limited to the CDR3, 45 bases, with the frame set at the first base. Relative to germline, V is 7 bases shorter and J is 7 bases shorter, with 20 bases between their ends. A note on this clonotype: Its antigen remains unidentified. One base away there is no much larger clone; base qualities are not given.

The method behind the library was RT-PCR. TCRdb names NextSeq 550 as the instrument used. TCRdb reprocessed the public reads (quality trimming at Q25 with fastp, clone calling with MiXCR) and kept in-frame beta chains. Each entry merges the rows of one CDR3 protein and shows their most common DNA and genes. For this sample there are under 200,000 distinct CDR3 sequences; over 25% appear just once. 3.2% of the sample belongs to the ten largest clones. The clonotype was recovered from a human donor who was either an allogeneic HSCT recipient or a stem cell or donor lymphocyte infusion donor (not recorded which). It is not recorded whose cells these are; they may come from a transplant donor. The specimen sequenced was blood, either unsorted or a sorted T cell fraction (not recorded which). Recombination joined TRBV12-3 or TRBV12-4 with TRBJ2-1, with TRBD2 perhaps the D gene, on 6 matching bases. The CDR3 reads CASTLAAGSRNEQFF. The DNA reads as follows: TGTGCCAGCACCTTAGCGGCCGGTTCTCGGAATGAGCAGTTCTTC.